The 21 T cell receptor beta chains in this list originate from one sample, sequenced in a study of blood T cell repertoires in COVID-19. Here immunoSEQ multiplex PCR was the method, and the copy in TCRdb shows in-frame clones only, minus some. The sample lists around 100,000 clones, about 90% occurring once. Sequenced material: peripheral blood. Receptor source: a human donor with active COVID-19. The donor label of this sample is uncertain.

This clone was detected once. This rearrangement joins TRBV12-3 or TRBV12-4 to TRBJ1-1; no clear D gene. CDR3 length equals 13 residues. Trimming pared 3 bases from V and 4 bases from J, leaving 9 bases between. CDR3 nucleotides: TGTGCCAGCAGTTTTCAGGTCTCCACTGAAGCTTTCTTT. It specifies CASSFQVSTEAFF.

The chain employs TRBV2 and TRBJ1-5; the D is unclear. Germline loops: CDR1 SNHLY, CDR2 FYNNEI. This CDR3 contains 14 residues. Trimming pared 5 bases from V and 0 bases from J, leaving 8 bases between. CDR3: CASSTTFSNQPQHF. The CDR3 coding sequence is TGTGCCAGCAGTACGACATTTAGCAATCAGCCCCAGCATTTT.

This chain joins TRBV11-2 and TRBJ2-1, with D perhaps matching TRBD1 (6 bases). Trimming stripped 1 base from V and 4 bases from J, with 8 bases between. Germline CDR1 SGHAT, CDR2 FQNNGV. This CDR3 is built from 14 residues. CDR3 amino acids: CASSLAGQYNEQFF. The CDR3 DNA is TGTGCCAGCAGCTTAGCGGGACAATACAATGAGCAGTTCTTC.

The chain links TRBV9 to TRBJ1-3; the D gene is possibly TRBD1 (6 bases). The CDR3 loop spans 17 amino acids. V lost 0 bases to trimming and J lost 4 bases, with 17 bases between them. Germline CDR1 is SGDLS and CDR2 is YYNGEE. Here the CDR3 reads CASSVGLRRQAGNTIYF. The CDR3 region has the DNA TGTGCCAGCAGCGTAGGGCTCCGTCGACAGGCAGGAAACACCATATATTTT. The full variable domain, with the rest looked up from reference TRBV9 and TRBJ1-3, is DSGVTQTPKHLITATGQRVTLRCSPRSGDLSVYWYQQSLDQGLQFLIQYYNGEERAKGNILERFSAQQFPDLHSELNLSSLELGDSALYFCASSVGLRRQAGNTIYFGEGSWLTVV.

The V gene is TRBV19, the J gene TRBJ1-5, with D possibly TRBD1 on 6 matching bases. Germline V CDR1 and CDR2: LNHDA, SQIVND (reference sequence). CDR3 length equals 14 residues. Trimming removed 5 bases at V and 5 bases at J, with 13 bases between. The CDR3 DNA follows: TGTGCCAGTAGTGTTACCAACAGGGATCAGCCCCAGCATTTT. Its translation is CASSVTNRDQPQHF.

This chain links TRBV28 with TRBJ2-7; 8 nucleotides agree with TRBD2. Germline CDR1 reads MDHEN; CDR2 reads SYDVKM. The V gene end was trimmed by 11 bases and the J gene end by 2 bases; junction bases not matched to a gene: 8. CDR3 length equals 13 residues. Written as DNA, the CDR3 is TGTGCCGGACGGAAAGCGGGGGCCTACGAGCAGTACTTC. It encodes CAGRKAGAYEQYF.

The rearrangement uses TRBV5-1 and TRBJ1-4, with 7 bases that match TRBD1. The germline CDR1 and CDR2 sequences are SGHRS and YFSETQ. Trimming at V came to 8 bases and at J to 3 bases, leaving 7 bases not matched to a gene. The CDR3 extends over 14 amino acids. This chain's CDR3 is CASSTGQSNEKLFF. CDR3 nucleotide sequence: TGCGCCAGTAGTACGGGACAGTCTAATGAAAAACTGTTTTTT.

This clone was found once. The V call is TRBV4-1, the J call TRBJ2-3; tentative D call: TRBD1 (5 bases). The germline CDR1 and CDR2 sequences are MGHRA and YSYEKL. The CDR3 loop spans 11 amino acids. The V gene lost 8 bases and the J gene lost 7 bases, with 10 bases spanning the gap. CDR3 bases: TGCGCCAGCCCCAGGGTGAATACGCAGTATTTT. It specifies CASPRVNTQYF.

The chain couples TRBV2 to TRBJ1-5, with a weak D call TRBD1 (6 bases). Per germline, CDR1 SNHLY and CDR2 FYNNEI. This CDR3 has 17 amino acids. Trimming removed 4 bases from V and 0 bases from J, with 16 bases in between. This CDR3 reads CASSGQTGLDSNQPQHF. CDR3 DNA: TGTGCCAGCAGTGGACAGACAGGTTTAGATAGCAATCAGCCCCAGCATTTT.

The CDR3: CASSHGETQYF. In nucleotides, the CDR3 is TGTGCCAGCAGCCACGGGGAGACCCAGTACTTC. The V and J genes are TRBV27 and TRBJ2-5, with unresolved D. Deletions cut 6 bases from V and 5 bases from J, with 7 bases between. Germline values: CDR1 MNHEY, CDR2 SMNVEV (reference sequence). CDR3 length: 11 residues.

The chain links TRBV10-2 to TRBJ2-3; 7 positions match TRBD2. CDR3 length: 16 residues. Germline CDR1 and CDR2: WSHSY and SAAADI. V gave up 8 bases and J gave up 4 bases; unmatched junction bases: 15. This CDR3 reads CASPPPGGVNSDTQYF. The CDR3 DNA reads as TGCGCCAGCCCCCCCCCGGGGGGAGTCAATTCAGATACGCAGTATTTT.

This chain links TRBV19 with TRBJ2-5, with 8 bases identical to TRBD1. Trimming removed 6 bases from V and 5 bases from J; junction bases left unmatched: 8. The V gene's germline CDR1 is LNHDA and CDR2 SQIVND (reference sequence). CDR3 length: 14 amino acids. CDR3 loop: CASRENRGTETQYF. The CDR3 DNA is TGTGCCAGTAGGGAAAACAGGGGGACGGAGACCCAGTACTTC.

This clone was detected a few times. V usage is TRBV7-9 and J usage is TRBJ1-6; TRBD1 aligns across 7 bases. Germline-derived CDR1 and CDR2 are SEHNR and FQNEAQ (reference sequence). Unmatched junction bases numbered 9, after V lost 5 bases and J lost 8 bases. This CDR3 has 15 amino acids. The CDR3 loop reads CASSLGTVEDSPLHF. The CDR3, as DNA: TGTGCCAGCAGCCTCGGGACAGTAGAAGATTCACCCCTCCACTTT.

The chain uses TRBV7-9 and TRBJ2-2; 13 bases align to TRBD2. Germline trimming cut 5 bases from V and 4 bases from J; bases unmatched to any gene: 7. Germline CDR1 SEHNR, CDR2 FQNEAQ (reference sequence). This CDR3 comprises 17 residues. The CDR3 sequence is CASSARTSGGVTGELFF. The CDR3 nucleotides read TGTGCCAGCAGCGCCCGGACTAGCGGGGGAGTCACCGGGGAGCTGTTTTTT.

The chain recombines TRBV4-3 with TRBJ1-4; 9 nucleotides align to TRBD1. This CDR3 is built from 15 residues. Germline CDR1 LGHNA, CDR2 YSLEER. The V segment lost 0 bases and the J segment 13 bases; nucleotides outside the gene matches: 9. The CDR3 nucleotides are TGCGCCAGCAGCCAAGACTGGGACAGGGAACTGAGACTGTTTTTT. Its protein is CASSQDWDRELRLFF.

This clone occurred once. The chain couples TRBV7-2 to TRBJ2-3; the match to TRBD1 covers 10 bases. The CDR3 runs 15 residues. Germline V gene data show CDR1 as SGHTA and CDR2 as FQGNSA. The V gene end was trimmed by 3 bases and the J gene end by 4 bases; junction bases not matched to a gene: 4. Here the CDR3 reads CASSFDRGRSDTQYF. In nucleotides, the CDR3 is TGTGCCAGCAGCTTCGACAGGGGGCGATCAGATACGCAGTATTTT.

The V gene is TRBV28, the J gene TRBJ1-5; 10 nucleotides match TRBD1. The CDR3 extends over 16 amino acids. Germline V gene lookup returns CDR1 MDHEN and CDR2 SYDVKM. The V and J ends lost 6 bases and 7 bases, in that order; junction bases with no gene match: 12. The CDR3 protein is CASSPGQGVLHQPQHF. CDR3 DNA: TGTGCCAGCAGCCCAGGACAGGGGGTATTACACCAGCCCCAGCATTTT.

The chain links TRBV5-6 to TRBJ2-7, with TRBD1 as a possible D gene (5 bases). There are 15 residues in the CDR3. The germline V and J ends were trimmed by 2 bases and 0 bases, with 12 bases remaining between them. Germline-derived CDR1 and CDR2 are SGHDT and YYEEEE. This chain's CDR3 is CASSFPRASSYEQYF. Here the CDR3 DNA reads TGTGCCAGCAGCTTCCCCAGGGCCAGCTCCTACGAGCAGTACTTC.

A single count supports this clone. This chain connects TRBV5-1 to TRBJ2-7, with 8 nucleotides matching TRBD2. Germline CDR1 SGHRS, CDR2 YFSETQ. J was trimmed by 3 bases and V by 4 bases; bases with no gene match: 9. This CDR3 has 15 amino acids. This CDR3 is CASSPGAGGFYEQYF. The CDR3 bases are TGCGCCAGCAGCCCAGGCGCGGGGGGATTCTACGAGCAGTACTTC.

The CDR3: CASSLVRGNNEKLFF. The CDR3 bases are TGTGCCAGCAGCTTAGTACGGGGGAATAATGAAAAACTGTTTTTT. V usage is TRBV11-2 and J usage is TRBJ1-4; D possibly corresponds to TRBD1 (5 bases). The V end was cut by 1 base, the J end by 4 bases, with 10 bases between. This CDR3 contains 15 residues. The V gene's germline CDR1 is SGHAT and CDR2 FQNNGV. Full variable domain (outside the CDR3, taken from reference TRBV11-2 and TRBJ1-4): EAGVAQSPRYKIIEKRQSVAFWCNPISGHATLYWYQQILGQGPKLLIQFQNNGVVDDSQLPKDRFSAERLKGVDSTLKIQPAKLEDSAVYLCASSLVRGNNEKLFFGSGTQLSVL.

CDR3 DNA: TGTGCCGCTGGACTGGACCGAGCGAACACCGGGGAGCTGTTTTTT. Translated: CAAGLDRANTGELFF. V gene TRBV10-3 combines with J gene TRBJ2-2; weak D call: TRBD2 (5 bases). CDR3 length: 15 amino acids. Germline-derived CDR1 and CDR2 are ENHRY and SYGVKD. V lost 11 bases and J lost 0, with 16 bases in between.